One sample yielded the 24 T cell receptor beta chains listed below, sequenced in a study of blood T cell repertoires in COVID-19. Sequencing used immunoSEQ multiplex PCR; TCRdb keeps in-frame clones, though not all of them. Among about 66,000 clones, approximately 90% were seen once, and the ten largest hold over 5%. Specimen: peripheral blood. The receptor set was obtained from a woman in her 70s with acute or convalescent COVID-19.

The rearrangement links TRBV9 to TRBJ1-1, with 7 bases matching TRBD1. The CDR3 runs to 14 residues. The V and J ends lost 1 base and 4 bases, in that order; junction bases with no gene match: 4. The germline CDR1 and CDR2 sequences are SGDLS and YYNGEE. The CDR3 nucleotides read TGTGCCAGCAGCGTAAAGGGGGCTTCCACTGAAGCTTTCTTT. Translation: CASSVKGASTEAFF. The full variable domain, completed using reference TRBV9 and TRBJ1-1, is DSGVTQTPKHLITATGQRVTLRCSPRSGDLSVYWYQQSLDQGLQFLIQYYNGEERAKGNILERFSAQQFPDLHSELNLSSLELGDSALYFCASSVKGASTEAFFGQGTRLTVV.

This chain's CDR3 is CASSLRTGGKTGELFF. The CDR3 DNA follows: TGTGCCAGCAGTTTGAGGACAGGGGGGAAGACCGGGGAGCTGTTTTTT. This chain joins TRBV28 and TRBJ2-2; TRBD1 matches 10 bases. Per germline, CDR1 MDHEN and CDR2 SYDVKM. The junction had 6 bases not matched to a gene; V was cut back by 3 bases and J by 5 bases. The CDR3 extends over 16 amino acids. Combining the CDR3 with reference TRBV28 and TRBJ2-2 gives the whole variable domain DVKVTQSSRYLVKRTGEKVFLECVQDMDHENMFWYRQDPGLGLRLIYFSYDVKMKEKGDIPEGYSVSREKKERFSLILESASTNQTSMYLCASSLRTGGKTGELFFGEGSRLTVL.

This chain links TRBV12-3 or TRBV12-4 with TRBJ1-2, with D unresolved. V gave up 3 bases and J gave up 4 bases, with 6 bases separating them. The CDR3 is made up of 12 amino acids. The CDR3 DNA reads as TGTGCCAGCAGTTTCCTCCTCTATGGCTACACCTTC. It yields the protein CASSFLLYGYTF.

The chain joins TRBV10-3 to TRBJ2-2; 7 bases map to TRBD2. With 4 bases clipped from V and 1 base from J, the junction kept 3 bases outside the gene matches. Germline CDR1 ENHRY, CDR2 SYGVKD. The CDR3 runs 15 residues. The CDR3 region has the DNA TGTGCCATCAGTGCAGCGGGAAAGAACACCGGGGAGCTGTTTTTT. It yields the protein CAISAAGKNTGELFF.

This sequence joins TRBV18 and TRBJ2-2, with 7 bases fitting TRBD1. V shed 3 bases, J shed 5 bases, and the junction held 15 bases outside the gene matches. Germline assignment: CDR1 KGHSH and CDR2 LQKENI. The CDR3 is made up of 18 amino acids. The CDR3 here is CASSPRTGDAIGTGELFF. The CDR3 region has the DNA TGTGCCAGCTCACCTCGGACAGGCGATGCAATTGGTACCGGGGAGCTGTTTTTT. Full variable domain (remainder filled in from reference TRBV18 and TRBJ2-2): NAGVMQNPRHLVRRRGQEARLRCSPMKGHSHVYWYRQLPEEGLKFMVYLQKENIIDESGMPKERFSAEFPKEGPSILRIQQVVRGDSAAYFCASSPRTGDAIGTGELFFGEGSRLTVL.

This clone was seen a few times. The chain's CDR3 is CASSSQGSGSNTEAFF. As DNA, the CDR3 is TGTGCCAGCAGCTCACAGGGATCTGGGTCGAACACTGAAGCTTTCTTT. The chain links TRBV5-6 to TRBJ1-1; D might be TRBD1 (6 bases). This CDR3 spans 16 amino acids. Germline V CDR1 and CDR2: SGHDT, YYEEEE. With 3 bases removed from V and 1 base from J, the gap between germline ends came to 16 bases.

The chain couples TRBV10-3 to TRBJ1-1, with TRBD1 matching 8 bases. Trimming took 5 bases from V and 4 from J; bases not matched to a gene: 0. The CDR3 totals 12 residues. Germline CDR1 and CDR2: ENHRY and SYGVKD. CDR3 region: CAISTGGTEAFF. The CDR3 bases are TGTGCCATCAGTACAGGGGGCACTGAAGCTTTCTTT.

CDR3 region: CASSPTGNYEKLFF. Written as DNA, the CDR3 is TGTGCCAGCAGCCCGACAGGGAATTATGAAAAACTGTTTTTT. The V and J genes are TRBV2 and TRBJ1-4, with 7 bases fitting TRBD1. V lost 6 bases to trimming and J lost 6 bases; unmatched junction nucleotides: 7. There are 14 residues in the CDR3. Germline V CDR1 and CDR2: SNHLY, FYNNEI.

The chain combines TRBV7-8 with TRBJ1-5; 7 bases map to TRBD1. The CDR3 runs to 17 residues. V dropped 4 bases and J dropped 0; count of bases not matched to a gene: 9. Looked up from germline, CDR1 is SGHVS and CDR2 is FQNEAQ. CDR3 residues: CASSSARQGYSNQPQHF. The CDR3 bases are TGTGCCAGCAGCTCGGCCCGACAGGGTTATAGCAATCAGCCCCAGCATTTT. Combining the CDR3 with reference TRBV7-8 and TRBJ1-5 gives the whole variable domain GAGVSQSPRYKVAKRGQDVALRCDPISGHVSLFWYQQALGQGPEFLTYFQNEAQLDKSGLPSDRFFAERPEGSVSTLKIQRTQQEDSAVYLCASSSARQGYSNQPQHFGDGTRLSIL.

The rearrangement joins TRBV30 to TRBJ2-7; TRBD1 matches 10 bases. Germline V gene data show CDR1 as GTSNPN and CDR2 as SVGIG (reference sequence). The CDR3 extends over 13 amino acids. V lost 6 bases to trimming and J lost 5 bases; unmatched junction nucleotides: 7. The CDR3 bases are TGTGCCTGTTCGGGACAGGGGAGCCACGAGCAGTACTTC. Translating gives CACSGQGSHEQYF. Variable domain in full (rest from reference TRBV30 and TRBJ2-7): SQTIHQWPATLVQPVGSPLSLECTVEGTSNPNLYWYRQAAGRGLQLLFYSVGIGQISSEVPQNLSASRPQDRQFILSSKKLLLSDSGFYLCACSGQGSHEQYFGPGTRLTVT.

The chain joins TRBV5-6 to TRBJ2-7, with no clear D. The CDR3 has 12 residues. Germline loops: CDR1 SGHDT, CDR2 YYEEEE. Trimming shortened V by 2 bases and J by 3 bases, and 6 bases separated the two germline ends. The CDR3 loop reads CASSLDNYEQYF. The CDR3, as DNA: TGTGCCAGCAGCTTAGACAACTACGAGCAGTACTTC.

In nucleotides, the CDR3 is TGTGCCAGCAGCTTAGGACGGGATTTCTACGAGCAGTACTTC. It is translated as CASSLGRDFYEQYF. The chain recombines TRBV7-2 with TRBJ2-7; the D gene is possibly TRBD2 (5 bases). Germline V gives CDR1 SGHTA, CDR2 FQGNSA. The ends were cut back, 1 base at V and 3 bases at J, with 10 bases in the middle. CDR3 size: 14 residues.

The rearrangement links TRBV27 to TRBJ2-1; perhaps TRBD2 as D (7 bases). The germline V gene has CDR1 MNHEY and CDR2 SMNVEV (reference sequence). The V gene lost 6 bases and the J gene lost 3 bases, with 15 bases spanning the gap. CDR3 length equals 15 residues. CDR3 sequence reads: CASRTRGGDYNEQFF. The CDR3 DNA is TGTGCCAGCAGAACTCGCGGGGGCGACTACAATGAGCAGTTCTTC.

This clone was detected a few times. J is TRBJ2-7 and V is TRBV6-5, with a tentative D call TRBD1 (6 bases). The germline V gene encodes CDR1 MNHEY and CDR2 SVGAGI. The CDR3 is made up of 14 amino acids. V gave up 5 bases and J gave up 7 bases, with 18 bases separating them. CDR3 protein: CASSPLTGLGEQYF. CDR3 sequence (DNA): TGTGCCAGCAGTCCACTGACAGGTCTTGGGGAGCAGTACTTC.

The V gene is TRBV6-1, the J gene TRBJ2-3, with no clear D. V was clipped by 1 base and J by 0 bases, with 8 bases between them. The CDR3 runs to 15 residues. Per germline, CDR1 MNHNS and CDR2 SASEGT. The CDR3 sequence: CASSEGTSSTDTQYF. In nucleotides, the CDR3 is TGTGCCAGCAGTGAAGGCACGAGTAGCACAGATACGCAGTATTTT.

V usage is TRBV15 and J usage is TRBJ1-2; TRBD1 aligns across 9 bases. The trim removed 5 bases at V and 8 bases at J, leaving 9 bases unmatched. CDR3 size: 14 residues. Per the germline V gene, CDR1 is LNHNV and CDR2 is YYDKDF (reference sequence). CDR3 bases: TGTGCCACCAGCCGGGACAGGGCGCTTAACGGCTACACCTTC. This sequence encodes CATSRDRALNGYTF.

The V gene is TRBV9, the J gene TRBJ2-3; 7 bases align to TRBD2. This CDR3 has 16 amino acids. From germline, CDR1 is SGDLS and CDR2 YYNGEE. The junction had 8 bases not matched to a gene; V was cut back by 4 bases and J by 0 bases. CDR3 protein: CASSPGLAVSTDTQYF. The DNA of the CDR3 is TGTGCCAGCAGCCCCGGGCTAGCGGTTAGCACAGATACGCAGTATTTT.

The CDR3 DNA reads TGTGCCAGCAGCTCCTCCCGGCGAGGAGGGTACGAGCAGTACTTC. This encodes CASSSSRRGGYEQYF. This chain joins TRBV11-2 and TRBJ2-7; D is perhaps TRBD2 (6 bases). Trimming shortened V by 4 bases and J by 4 bases, and 17 bases separated the two germline ends. CDR1 is SGHAT, CDR2 FQNNGV, per germline. This CDR3 is built from 15 residues. Full variable domain (missing parts from reference TRBV11-2 and TRBJ2-7): EAGVAQSPRYKIIEKRQSVAFWCNPISGHATLYWYQQILGQGPKLLIQFQNNGVVDDSQLPKDRFSAERLKGVDSTLKIQPAKLEDSAVYLCASSSSRRGGYEQYFGPGTRLTVT.

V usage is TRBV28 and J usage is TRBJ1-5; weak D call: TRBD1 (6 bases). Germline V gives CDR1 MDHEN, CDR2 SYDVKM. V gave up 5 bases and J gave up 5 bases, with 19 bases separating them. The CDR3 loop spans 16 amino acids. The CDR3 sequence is CASSSKQGSRDQPQHF. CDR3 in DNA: TGTGCCAGCAGTAGTAAACAGGGTTCGCGAGATCAGCCCCAGCATTTT.

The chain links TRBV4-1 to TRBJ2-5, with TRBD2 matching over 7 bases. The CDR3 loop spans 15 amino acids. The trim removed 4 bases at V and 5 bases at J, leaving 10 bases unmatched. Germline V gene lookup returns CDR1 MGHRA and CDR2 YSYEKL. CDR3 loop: CASSPGTTVPETQYF. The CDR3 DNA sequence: TGCGCCAGCAGCCCAGGGACTACCGTTCCGGAGACCCAGTACTTC.

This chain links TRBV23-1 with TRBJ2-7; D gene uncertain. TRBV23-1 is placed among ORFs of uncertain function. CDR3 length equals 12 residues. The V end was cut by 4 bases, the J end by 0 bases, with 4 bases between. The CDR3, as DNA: TGCGCCAGCAGTCGGAGCTCCTACGAGCAGTACTTC. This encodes CASSRSSYEQYF.

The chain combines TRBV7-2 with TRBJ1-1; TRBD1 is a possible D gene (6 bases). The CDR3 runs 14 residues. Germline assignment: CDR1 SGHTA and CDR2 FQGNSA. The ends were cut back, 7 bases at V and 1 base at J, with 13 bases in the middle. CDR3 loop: CASTLGGANTEAFF. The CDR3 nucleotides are TGTGCCAGCACCCTAGGGGGTGCGAACACTGAAGCTTTCTTT.

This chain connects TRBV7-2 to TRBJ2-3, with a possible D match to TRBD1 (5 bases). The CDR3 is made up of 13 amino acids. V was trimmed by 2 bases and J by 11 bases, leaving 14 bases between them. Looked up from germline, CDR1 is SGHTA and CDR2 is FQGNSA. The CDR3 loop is CASSLRVTDGQYF. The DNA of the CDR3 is TGTGCCAGCAGCTTAAGGGTGACAGATGGGCAGTATTTT. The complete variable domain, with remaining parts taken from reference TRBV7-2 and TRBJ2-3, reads GAGVSQSPSNKVTEKGKDVELRCDPISGHTALYWYRQSLGQGLEFLIYFQGNSAPDKSGLPSDRFSAERTGGSVSTLTIQRTQQEDSAVYLCASSLRVTDGQYFGPGTRLTVL.

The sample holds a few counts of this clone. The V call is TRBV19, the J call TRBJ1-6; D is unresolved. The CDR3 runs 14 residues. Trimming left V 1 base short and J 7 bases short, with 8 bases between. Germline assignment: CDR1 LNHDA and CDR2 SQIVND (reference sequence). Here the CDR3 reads CASSIGAVNSPLHF. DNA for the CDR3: TGTGCCAGTAGTATAGGGGCAGTCAATTCACCCCTCCACTTT.